Below, one T cell receptor beta chain is given with its context. How the authors handled the data: Amplified reference gene primers provided the basis for estimating nucleated cell counts. The method was immunoSEQ multiplex PCR; TCRdb's version includes in-frame clones alone and lacks a portion of them. That table is the source of V, J and clone size, and D and trimming were worked out from the DNA. Here the sample spans about 140,000 clones, 65% to 90% being singletons. The data derive from a study of blood T cell repertoires in COVID-19. Across the study: T cells, B-cell-depleted T cells, or PBMCs supplied cDNA or gDNA.

Trimming shortened V by 5 bases and J by 9 bases, and 7 bases separated the two germline ends. Germline assignment: CDR1 KGHDR and CDR2 SFDVKD. CDR3 length: 11 amino acids. This chain connects TRBV24-1 to TRBJ2-1; D is uncertain. Sequencing was performed on peripheral blood. The receptor was isolated from a man in his forties or fifties with acute or convalescent COVID-19. CDR3 region: CATSAKLEQFF. CDR3 bases: TGTGCCACCAGTGCCAAGCTTGAGCAGTTCTTC.